The TCR beta chain described here comes from a study of OX40 agonist ivuxolimab in advanced cancers. Study outcomes and limitations: Researchers did not establish what antigens the expanded peripheral T cells target.

V was shortened by 9 bases and J by 5 bases, with 11 bases between the two germline ends. Germline assignment: CDR1 MNHNS and CDR2 SASEGT. This CDR3 comprises 13 residues. In the case of this clone: The antigen remains undetermined.

Sequencing was performed with immunoSEQ multiplex PCR; in TCRdb, only in-frame clones are kept and a portion is missing. Of about 77,000 clones listed, around 86% are singletons. The chain is built from TRBV6-1 and TRBJ1-6, with D uncertain. The input for sequencing was CD4+ or CD8+ T cells sorted from blood, taken in a trial of the OX40 agonist ivuxolimab. The clonotype comes from an adult with an advanced solid tumor such as melanoma, head and neck, liver or kidney cancer. CDR3 DNA sequence: TGTGCCAGTAGCAACTTCAATAATTCACCCCTCCACTTT. As protein: CASSNFNNSPLHF.